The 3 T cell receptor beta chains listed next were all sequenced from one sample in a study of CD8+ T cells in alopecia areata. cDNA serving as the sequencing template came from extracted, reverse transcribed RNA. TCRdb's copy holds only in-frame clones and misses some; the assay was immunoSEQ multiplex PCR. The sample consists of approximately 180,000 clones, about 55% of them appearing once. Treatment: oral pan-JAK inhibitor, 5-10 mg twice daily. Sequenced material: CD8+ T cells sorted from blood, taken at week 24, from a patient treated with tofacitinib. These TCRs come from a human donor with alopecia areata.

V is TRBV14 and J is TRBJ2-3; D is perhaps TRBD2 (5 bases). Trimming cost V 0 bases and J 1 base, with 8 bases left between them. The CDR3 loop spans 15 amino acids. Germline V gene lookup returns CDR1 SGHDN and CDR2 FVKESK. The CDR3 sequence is CASSQDNGGTDTQYF. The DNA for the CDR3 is TGTGCCAGCAGCCAAGACAACGGGGGCACAGATACGCAGTATTTT.

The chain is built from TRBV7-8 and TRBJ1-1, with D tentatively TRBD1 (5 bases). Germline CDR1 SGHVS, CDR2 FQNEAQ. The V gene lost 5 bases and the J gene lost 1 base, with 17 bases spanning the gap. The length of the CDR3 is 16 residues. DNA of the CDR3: TGTGCCAGCAGCCCGCCGGGACCTCTAAAGAACACTGAAGCTTTCTTT. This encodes CASSPPGPLKNTEAFF.

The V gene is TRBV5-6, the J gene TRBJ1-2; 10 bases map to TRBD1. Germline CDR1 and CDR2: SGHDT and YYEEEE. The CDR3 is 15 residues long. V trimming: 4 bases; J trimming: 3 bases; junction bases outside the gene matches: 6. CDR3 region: CASSPGQGNHYGYTF. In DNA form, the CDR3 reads TGTGCCAGCAGCCCGGGACAGGGGAACCACTATGGCTACACCTTC. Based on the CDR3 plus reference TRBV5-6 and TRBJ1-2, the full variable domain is DAGVTQSPTHLIKTRGQQVTLRCSPKSGHDTVSWYQQALGQGPQFIFQYYEEEERQRGNFPDRFSGHQFPNYSSELNVNALLLGDSALYLCASSPGQGNHYGYTFGSGTRLTVV.